Below, 14 T cell receptor beta chains from the same sample are listed, as sequenced in a study of cytomegalovirus exposure and HLA in healthy donors. This PCR relied on a set of 60 Vbeta primers and 13 Jbeta primers. Clones were sequenced by immunoSEQ multiplex PCR, and TCRdb holds only the in-frame ones, with some missing. The table has 150,000 to 200,000 clones, approximately 84% seen once. Sequencing used PBMCs. All receptors derive from a man aged 18-30 years in good health and CMV-seronegative.

A single count supports this clone. The V call is TRBV7-6, the J call TRBJ2-1; D gene ambiguous. CDR1 SGHVS and CDR2 FNYEAQ come from the germline V gene. This CDR3 is 12 amino acids long. Between the trimmed V and J ends, which lost 4 bases and 8 bases, there was a span of 9 bases. CDR3 nucleotides: TGTGCCAGCAGCTACCTAGGCTATGAGCAGTTCTTC. It is translated as CASSYLGYEQFF.

The V call is TRBV7-9, the J call TRBJ1-2; D is possibly TRBD1 (5 bases). The germline CDR1 and CDR2 sequences are SEHNR and FQNEAQ (reference sequence). This CDR3 is built from 15 residues. Trimming removed 7 bases at V and 5 bases at J, with 20 bases between. This chain's CDR3 is CASTAPGGDFYGYTF. Written as DNA, the CDR3 is TGTGCCAGCACCGCTCCGGGGGGGGATTTTTATGGCTACACCTTC.

The sample holds a few counts of this clone. One end of the junction is discordant with germline, which a read error may explain. The chain couples TRBV12-5 to TRBJ2-7; 9 positions agree with TRBD1. Germline V gives CDR1 LGHNT, CDR2 FRNRAP. The CDR3 has 11 amino acids. This chain's CDR3 is CAGQGLYEQYF. The CDR3 nucleotides read TGCGCGGGACAGGGCCTCTACGAGCAGTACTTC.

The rearrangement uses TRBV11-3 and TRBJ2-7, with a tentative D call TRBD1 (6 bases). V lost 5 bases, J lost 0 bases, and 14 bases lay in between. Germline-derived CDR1 and CDR2 are SGHNT and YENEEA. This CDR3 region has 15 residues. CDR3 sequence reads: CASSLRGATSYEQYF. For the CDR3, the DNA is TGTGCCAGCAGCCTCAGGGGAGCAACCTCCTACGAGCAGTACTTC. The full variable domain, in which reference TRBV11-3 and TRBJ2-7 provide the parts outside the CDR3, is EAGVVQSPRYKIIEKKQPVAFWCNPISGHNTLYWYLQNLGQGPELLIRYENEEAVDDSQLPKDRFSAERLKGVDSTLKIQPAELGDSAVYLCASSLRGATSYEQYFGPGTRLTVT.

This sequence joins TRBV5-4 and TRBJ1-4, with D tentatively TRBD1 (5 bases). Trimming took off 5 bases at V and 4 bases at J, with 9 bases between the two ends. Germline loops: CDR1 SGHNT, CDR2 YYREEE (reference sequence). This CDR3 region has 13 residues. For the CDR3, the DNA is TGTGCCAGCAGACAGGACTATAATGAAAAACTGTTTTTT. Encoded protein: CASRQDYNEKLFF.

V is TRBV7-9 and J is TRBJ2-3; D is unresolved. This CDR3 is 14 amino acids long. In germline, CDR1 is SEHNR, CDR2 FQNEAQ (reference sequence). V lost 3 bases to trimming and J lost 2 bases, with 9 bases between them. The CDR3 sequence is CASSFLRNTDTQYF. CDR3 DNA: TGTGCCAGCAGCTTCCTGAGAAACACAGATACGCAGTATTTT. Combining the CDR3 with reference TRBV7-9 and TRBJ2-3 gives the whole variable domain DTGVSQNPRHKITKRGQNVTFRCDPISEHNRLYWYRQTLGQGPEFLTYFQNEAQLEKSRLLSDRFSAERPKGSFSTLEIQRTEQGDSAMYLCASSFLRNTDTQYFGPGTRLTVL.

V and J are TRBV28 and TRBJ1-5; 12 bases fit TRBD1. The V and J ends lost 3 bases and 2 bases, in that order; junction bases with no gene match: 8. Germline CDR1 and CDR2: MDHEN and SYDVKM. The CDR3 consists of 18 residues. CDR3 sequence: CASSFPSGQGAGNQPQHF. The CDR3 region has the DNA TGTGCCAGCAGTTTCCCATCGGGACAGGGGGCTGGCAATCAGCCCCAGCATTTT.

Of note for this clone: At one end the junction does not follow the germline gene, possibly because of a read error. V usage is TRBV7-7 and J usage is TRBJ2-1; the match to TRBD1 covers 9 bases. Germline V gene data show CDR1 as SSHAT and CDR2 as FNYEAQ (reference sequence). This CDR3 region has 15 residues. The CDR3 region has the DNA TGTGCTAGCAGCTTAGGGACAGGGCCCTACAATGAGCAGTTCTTC. As protein: CASSLGTGPYNEQFF.

This chain uses TRBV5-1 with TRBJ1-3; D remains ambiguous. V lost 4 bases, J lost 3 bases, and 20 bases lay in between. The CDR3 extends over 17 amino acids. Germline V gene sequence: CDR1 SGHRS, CDR2 YFSETQ. CDR3 loop: CASSPRGETISGNTIYF. The CDR3 region has the DNA TGCGCCAGCAGCCCTCGCGGGGAAACAATAAGTGGAAACACCATATATTTT.

The chain has TRBV18 and TRBJ2-7, with D unresolved. CDR3 size: 12 residues. Germline CDR1 reads KGHSH; CDR2 reads LQKENI. Trimming pared 3 bases from V and 2 bases from J, leaving 5 bases between. The DNA of the CDR3 is TGTGCCAGCTCACCGAGCCCCTACGAGCAGTACTTC. This codes for CASSPSPYEQYF.

This sequence joins TRBV19 and TRBJ2-7; tentatively, D is TRBD1 (6 bases). Trimming cost V 5 bases and J 4 bases, with 15 bases left between them. Germline CDR1 and CDR2: LNHDA and SQIVND (reference sequence). There are 14 residues in the CDR3. The DNA for the CDR3 is TGTGCCAGTAGTTCCCTTTTAGGGGGATACGAGCAGTACTTC. Translation gives CASSSLLGGYEQYF.

CDR3 region: CASSQGRARETQYF. DNA of the CDR3: TGCGCCAGCAGCCAAGGGAGGGCCCGGGAGACCCAGTACTTC. The chain is built from TRBV4-1 and TRBJ2-5; the D gene is possibly TRBD2 (6 bases). Deletions cut 1 base from V and 5 bases from J, with 11 bases between. Germline CDR1 is MGHRA and CDR2 is YSYEKL. The CDR3 extends over 14 amino acids.

J is TRBJ2-2 and V is TRBV4-1, with 8 bases identical to TRBD1. The trim removed 4 bases at V and 7 bases at J, leaving 11 bases unmatched. This CDR3 region has 16 residues. Germline V gene lookup returns CDR1 MGHRA and CDR2 YSYEKL. CDR3: CASSPSTGEVIGELFF. The CDR3, as DNA: TGCGCCAGCAGCCCGTCGACAGGGGAGGTGATCGGGGAGCTGTTTTTT.

The chain has TRBV2 and TRBJ2-3; D perhaps matches TRBD1 (6 bases). Deletions cut 7 bases from V and 0 bases from J, with 14 bases between. This CDR3 is built from 15 residues. Germline loops: CDR1 SNHLY, CDR2 FYNNEI. CDR3 DNA: TGTGCCAGCACCCCGCAGGGGTTGAGCACAGATACGCAGTATTTT. This codes for CASTPQGLSTDTQYF. Complete variable domain (other parts from reference TRBV2 and TRBJ2-3): EPEVTQTPSHQVTQMGQEVILRCVPISNHLYFYWYRQILGQKVEFLVSFYNNEISEKSEIFDDQFSVERPDGSNFTLKIRSTKLEDSAMYFCASTPQGLSTDTQYFGPGTRLTVL.